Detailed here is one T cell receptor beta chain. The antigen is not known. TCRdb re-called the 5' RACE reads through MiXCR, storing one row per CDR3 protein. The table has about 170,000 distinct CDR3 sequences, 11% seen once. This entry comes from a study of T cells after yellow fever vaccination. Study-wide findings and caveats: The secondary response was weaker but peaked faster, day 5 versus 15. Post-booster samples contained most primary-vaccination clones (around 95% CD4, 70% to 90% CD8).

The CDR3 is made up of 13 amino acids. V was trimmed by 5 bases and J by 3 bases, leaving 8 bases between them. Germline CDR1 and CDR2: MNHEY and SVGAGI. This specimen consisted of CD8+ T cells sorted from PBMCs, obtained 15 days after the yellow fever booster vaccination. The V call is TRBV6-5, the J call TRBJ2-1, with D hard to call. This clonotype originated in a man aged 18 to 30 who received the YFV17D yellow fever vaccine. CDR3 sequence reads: CASSPGFYNEQFF. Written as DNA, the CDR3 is TGTGCCAGCAGTCCCGGGTTCTACAATGAGCAGTTCTTC.